This TCR beta chain emerged from a study of shared clonotypes between healthy human individuals. Study-wide results and caveats: Among a handful of donors, roughly 5% of naive CD4 clonotypes were found in common.

The method was immunoSEQ multiplex PCR; TCRdb's version includes in-frame clones alone and lacks a portion of them. Of 730,000 or so clones in the sample, 72% were seen once. There were no recent acute infections or vaccinations among the donors, who were healthy HIV-negative adults. Notes on this clone: Its antigen is still unknown.

This receptor was obtained from a woman aged 25 to 45 in good health. Sequenced material: memory CD4+ T cells sorted from blood. Subset of the sample: CD45RA-negative fraction.

Here the CDR3 reads CASSPVAGVPLYEQYF. As DNA, the CDR3 is TGTGCCAGCAGCCCAGTTGCAGGGGTCCCTCTCTACGAGCAGTACTTC. The genes are TRBV27 and TRBJ2-7, with D possibly being TRBD1 (6 bases). The CDR3 runs to 16 residues. Trimming left V 6 bases short and J 3 bases short, with 21 bases between. The germline V gene encodes CDR1 MNHEY and CDR2 SMNVEV (reference sequence).